Here is one TCR beta chain with its context. In this sample, this clonotype turned up a few times. Its target antigen remains unknown. Base qualities were left out, and no much larger clone turns up one base away. The method was 5' RACE. The listed sequencing device is NextSeq 500. Unique molecular identifiers were attached to individual cDNA molecules in the TCR library protocol so that sequencing error and PCR bias could be corrected. Both TCR alpha and beta chains were sequenced, and tight co-correlation was observed between alpha and beta sequence abundances in each sample. The authors' pipeline ran thus. Decombinator V4 was used to annotate the V gene, J gene and CDR3 of the TCR sequences. TCRs were defined as expanded if a significant change between any two time points was detected under a Poisson model with p below 0.0001. TCR abundances were normalised to the total number of TCRs sequenced per sample and expressed as counts per million. VDJdb, accessed 1 November 2021, was searched for CMV, EBV and SARS-CoV-2 annotated TCRs, excluding TCRs annotated for multiple antigens. TCRdb's own reprocessing of the public reads used fastp at Q25 and MiXCR and kept productive beta chains. All rows with the same CDR3 protein become a single entry with the most common DNA and genes. The authors' filters were not applied to this entry. Across this sample there are some 64,000 distinct CDR3 sequences, with approximately 9.2% seen only once. Of the sample, about an eighth falls within the top ten clones.

Set within a cohort of healthcare workers in London, UK, this nested case-control study involved weekly PCR testing of nasopharyngeal swabs along with blood sampling. Between 23 and 31 March 2020, the week of the UK lockdown, healthcare workers were enrolled and then followed up weekly for as long as 16 weeks. The sample is drawn from a study of early T cells in non-severe SARS-CoV-2 infection (dated by TCRdb to about 2021). At the level of the whole study: TCR sequencing used bulk RNA from unsorted whole blood, so alpha and beta chains could not be paired.

The paper as a whole reports these results and caveats: VDJdb matching was skewed toward anti-spike CD8 responses, so virus-specific expansions were likely underestimated and private and CD4 specificities were missed.

Sequenced material: whole blood, taken at baseline. The source is an adult who was a healthcare worker with PCR-confirmed SARS-CoV-2 infection or an uninfected control (not recorded which).

At the DNA level, the sequence is TGTGCCAGCAGCCCGGAGCGGGAGGGTCGAAGTGAGCAGTTCTTC. Its protein is CASSPEREGRSEQFF. The chain is encoded by TRBV7-9 joined to TRBJ2-1; 10 bases in between match TRBD2. The junction shows trimming of 5 bases on V and 9 bases on J, and the gene matches do not reach 10 bases of it. There are 15 amino acids in the CDR3, from cysteine to phenylalanine inclusive. The CDR3 DNA has 45 bases and is translated from base 1. From the germline V gene (reference sequence), CDR1 is SEHNR and CDR2 is FQNEAQ. With all but the CDR3 taken from the reference TRBV7-9 and TRBJ2-1 genes, the full variable domain is: DTGVSQNPRHKITKRGQNVTFRCDPISEHNRLYWYRQTLGQGPEFLTYFQNEAQLEKSRLLSDRFSAERPKGSFSTLEIQRTEQGDSAMYLCASSPEREGRSEQFFGPGTRLTVL.